Following are 13 T cell receptor beta chains from one sample sequenced in a study of Graves' ophthalmopathy and Graves' hyperthyroidism. RNA served as the template for amplifying TCR beta CDR3 regions. A first-round RT-PCR used HTBI primers, followed by a second-round multiplex PCR. TCRdb reprocessed the multiplex PCR reads with MiXCR, giving one entry per CDR3 protein. The sample records approximately 160,000 distinct CDR3 sequences, 30% to 45% being singletons. Sequencing used peripheral blood. These receptors all stem from a woman in her thirties or forties with Graves' ophthalmopathy.

The rearrangement uses TRBV6-1 and TRBJ1-5; 7 nucleotides match TRBD1. CDR3 size: 16 residues. From germline, CDR1 is MNHNS and CDR2 SASEGT. V trimming: 2 bases; J trimming: 1 base; junction bases outside the gene matches: 5. CDR3 coding DNA: TGTGCCAGCAGTGAACCCCCCAGGGGGAGCAATCAGCCCCAGCATTTT. Its protein is CASSEPPRGSNQPQHF.

This clonotype was recorded many times. The rearrangement joins TRBV5-1 to TRBJ1-2, with 7 nucleotides matching TRBD1. J was trimmed by 5 bases and V by 0 bases; bases with no gene match: 7. There are 15 residues in the CDR3. Germline-derived CDR1 and CDR2 are SGHRS and YFSETQ. CDR3 DNA sequence: TGCGCCAGCAGCTTGGATGGGACAGCCTCGTATGGCTACACCTTC. This translates into CASSLDGTASYGYTF.

This clonotype occurred many times. This chain connects TRBV4-3 to TRBJ2-5, with unresolved D. This CDR3 contains 15 residues. CDR1 is LGHNA and CDR2 is YSLEER in the germline V gene. V lost 4 bases and J 3 bases, leaving 15 bases between the germline ends. This CDR3 reads CASSPYLWEEETQYF. The CDR3 DNA reads as TGCGCCAGCAGCCCCTACCTCTGGGAAGAAGAGACCCAGTACTTC.

The genes are TRBV6-1 and TRBJ2-7; 8 bases match TRBD2. This CDR3 has 16 residues. CDR1 and CDR2 (germline): MNHNS, SASEGT. Trimming at V came to 5 bases and at J to 5 bases, leaving 14 bases not matched to a gene. The CDR3 DNA reads TGTGCCAGCAGTCCTACCCGACTAGCGCGATCCCACGAGCAGTACTTC. Its translation: CASSPTRLARSHEQYF.

This chain uses TRBV12-3 or TRBV12-4 with TRBJ2-7, with 7 bases aligning to TRBD2. The ends lost 4 bases at V and 7 bases at J; junction bases unmatched: 10. The CDR3 extends over 14 amino acids. The CDR3 DNA follows: TGTGCCAGCAGTTATGGGGGAGGGTCTCGGGAGCAGTACTTC. Its translation: CASSYGGGSREQYF.

CDR3 sequence: CASSQGGQTEAFF. In DNA, the CDR3 is TGTGCCAGCAGCCAGGGGGGACAGACTGAAGCTTTCTTT. The rearrangement links TRBV7-8 to TRBJ1-1; 7 bases line up with TRBD1. Germline V CDR1 and CDR2: SGHVS, FQNEAQ. With V trimmed by 5 bases and J by 5 bases, 5 bases remained unmatched. CDR3 length: 13 residues.

The rearrangement links TRBV5-1 to TRBJ1-1, with no clear D. Looked up from germline, CDR1 is SGHRS and CDR2 is YFSETQ. V dropped 1 base and J dropped 4 bases, with 11 bases sitting between them. The CDR3 is 14 amino acids. The CDR3 here is CASSLSRRATEAFF. For the CDR3, the DNA is TGCGCCAGCAGCTTGAGCCGGCGGGCCACTGAAGCTTTCTTT.

This clonotype was detected ten times or more. J is TRBJ1-1 and V is TRBV12-3 or TRBV12-4; D gene unclear. This CDR3 is 14 amino acids long. V gave up 3 bases and J gave up 1 base, with 9 bases separating them. The chain's CDR3 is CASSLGAANTEAFF. In nucleotides, the CDR3 is TGTGCCAGCAGTTTGGGAGCGGCGAACACTGAAGCTTTCTTT.

The chain couples TRBV6-5 to TRBJ1-1; 9 bases are a match to TRBD1. Trimming at V came to 2 bases and at J to 4 bases, leaving 8 bases not matched to a gene. The CDR3 is 16 residues long. Germline V gene sequence: CDR1 MNHEY, CDR2 SVGAGI. CDR3 in DNA: TGTGCCAGCAGTTACACACAGGGGGCGTCTAGCACTGAAGCTTTCTTT. As protein: CASSYTQGASSTEAFF.

This clonotype was seen a few times. V and J are TRBV19 and TRBJ2-7; D remains ambiguous. The germline V and J ends were trimmed by 3 bases and 6 bases, with 6 bases remaining between them. The germline gives CDR1 LNHDA, CDR2 SQIVND (reference sequence). The CDR3 is 11 residues long. CDR3 protein: CASSMGPEQYF. CDR3 coding DNA: TGTGCCAGTAGTATGGGTCCCGAGCAGTACTTC.

This clonotype occurred many times. The chain is built from TRBV28 and TRBJ2-6, with D uncertain. Between the trimmed V and J ends, which lost 4 bases and 1 base, there was a span of 2 bases. Germline CDR1 and CDR2: MDHEN and SYDVKM. The CDR3 runs to 13 residues. The CDR3 region is CASSSSGANVLTF. The CDR3 region has the DNA TGTGCCAGCAGTTCATCTGGGGCCAACGTCCTGACTTTC.

The sample holds many counts of this clonotype. This chain joins TRBV27 and TRBJ1-3, with unresolved D. Germline assignment: CDR1 MNHEY and CDR2 SMNVEV (reference sequence). V lost 5 bases and J 0 bases, leaving 5 bases between the germline ends. The CDR3 is 13 residues long. The CDR3 sequence is CASSRNSGNTIYF. The CDR3 DNA follows: TGTGCCAGCAGTCGCAACTCTGGAAACACCATATATTTT.

The chain joins TRBV6-5 to TRBJ1-1; 8 nucleotides match TRBD1. V lost 4 bases and J lost 1; bases outside the gene matches: 5. Germline V gene data show CDR1 as MNHEY and CDR2 as SVGAGI. This CDR3 has 15 residues. CDR3 bases: TGTGCCAGCAGTTTTACAGGGGGGCCGAACACTGAAGCTTTCTTT. Its protein product is CASSFTGGPNTEAFF.